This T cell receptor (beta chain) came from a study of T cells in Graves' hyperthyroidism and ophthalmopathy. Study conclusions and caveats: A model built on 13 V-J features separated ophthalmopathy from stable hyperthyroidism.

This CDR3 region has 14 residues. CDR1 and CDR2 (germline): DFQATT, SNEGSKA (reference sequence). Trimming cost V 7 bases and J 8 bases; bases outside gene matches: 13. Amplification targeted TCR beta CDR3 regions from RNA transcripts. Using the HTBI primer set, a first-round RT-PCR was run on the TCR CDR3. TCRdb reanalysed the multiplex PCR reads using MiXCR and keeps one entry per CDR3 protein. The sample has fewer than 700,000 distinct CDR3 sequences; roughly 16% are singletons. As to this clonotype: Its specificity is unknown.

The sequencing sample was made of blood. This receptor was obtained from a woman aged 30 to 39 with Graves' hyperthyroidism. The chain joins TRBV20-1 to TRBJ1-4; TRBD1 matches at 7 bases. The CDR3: CSGRGYRDEEKLFF. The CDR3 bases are TGCAGTGGCAGGGGGTACCGGGATGAGGAAAAACTGTTTTTT.